The 18 T cell receptor beta chains below all came from one sample that was sequenced in a study of vaccination effects on CD4 cells after COVID-19. These receptors' antigens are unknown. CD4+ T cells specific for antigen were expanded with viral peptide pools by the ViraFEST assay before sequencing. Culture lasted roughly 9 days before CD4+ T cell isolation. Each vaccine recipient was nucleocapsid antibody negative and had no prior SARS-CoV-2 infection. TCRdb's table, derived via immunoSEQ multiplex PCR, lists solely in-frame clones and lacks some. The profile shows tens of thousands of clones, about four fifths of them singletons. The sequencing used CD4+ T cells from PBMCs cultured with HCoV-OC43 spike peptides, collected before COVID-19 vaccination. The sample's subset: HCoV-OC43 spike overlapping peptide pool stimulation. These receptor sequences come from a human donor who received a COVID-19 vaccine.

V usage is TRBV18 and J usage is TRBJ2-1; D remains unclear. The CDR3 has 15 amino acids. Trimming removed 3 bases from V and 0 bases from J, with 9 bases in between. Germline V gene data show CDR1 as KGHSH and CDR2 as LQKENI. The CDR3 DNA follows: TGTGCCAGCTCACCGGACGGATTCTCCTACAATGAGCAGTTCTTC. Translated, it gives CASSPDGFSYNEQFF. Supplemented by reference TRBV18 and TRBJ2-1, the full variable domain reads NAGVMQNPRHLVRRRGQEARLRCSPMKGHSHVYWYRQLPEEGLKFMVYLQKENIIDESGMPKERFSAEFPKEGPSILRIQQVVRGDSAAYFCASSPDGFSYNEQFFGPGTRLTVL.

The CDR3 region has the DNA TGTGCCAGCAGTTACAGGACAGGGGGCAATCAGCCCCAGCATTTT. Amino acids: CASSYRTGGNQPQHF. The chain is built from TRBV28 and TRBJ1-5; 9 positions agree with TRBD1. Germline V gene data show CDR1 as MDHEN and CDR2 as SYDVKM. The V gene end was trimmed by 4 bases and the J gene end by 2 bases; junction bases not matched to a gene: 3. CDR3 length: 15 amino acids.

This clone was found once. The junction does not match germline at one end; this may be a read error. The V gene is TRBV3-1 (or the pseudogene TRBV3-2), the J gene TRBJ2-2; D not certain. The CDR3 is made up of 11 amino acids. Germline loops: CDR1 LGHDT, CDR2 YNNKEL (reference sequence). The CDR3 sequence: CASTQTGELFF. The CDR3 DNA reads as TGTGCCAGCACCCAAACCGGGGAGCTGTTTTTT.

The chain carries TRBV18 and TRBJ1-5; D unresolved. CDR3 length equals 12 residues. The germline gives CDR1 KGHSH, CDR2 LQKENI. The germline V and J ends were trimmed by 6 bases and 5 bases, with 8 bases remaining between them. CDR3 DNA: TGTGCCAGCTCCCACGTTGATCAGCCCCAGCATTTT. Translated: CASSHVDQPQHF. Full variable domain (missing parts from reference TRBV18 and TRBJ1-5): NAGVMQNPRHLVRRRGQEARLRCSPMKGHSHVYWYRQLPEEGLKFMVYLQKENIIDESGMPKERFSAEFPKEGPSILRIQQVVRGDSAAYFCASSHVDQPQHFGDGTRLSIL.

The rearrangement links TRBV7-2 to TRBJ2-1; D possibly corresponds to TRBD1 (6 bases). The CDR3 has 14 residues. V dropped 5 bases and J dropped 9 bases, with 17 bases sitting between them. Germline lookup yields CDR1 SGHTA and CDR2 FQGNSA. In nucleotides, the CDR3 is TGTGCCAGCAGCAAAGGGACATATAGAAGTGAGCAGTTCTTC. Its translation is CASSKGTYRSEQFF.

The genes are TRBV5-8 and TRBJ2-5; D gene uncertain. The CDR3 contains 17 residues. CDR1 is SGHTS and CDR2 is YDEGEE in the germline V gene. The ends were cut back, 7 bases at V and 3 bases at J, with 25 bases in the middle. In DNA form, the CDR3 reads TGTGCCAGCCCCATTTCCCCAACCCGGGTTTTTAAAGAGACCCAGTACTTC. Encoded protein: CASPISPTRVFKETQYF.

In its sample, this clone was seen a few times. The V call is TRBV6-2 or TRBV6-3, the J call TRBJ2-7, with D unclear. This CDR3 has 11 residues. V gave up 5 bases and J gave up 3 bases, with 5 bases separating them. The germline CDR1 and CDR2 sequences are MNHEY and SVGEGT. The DNA for the CDR3 is TGTGCCAGCAGTGGGAACTACGAGCAGTACGTC. This encodes CASSGNYEQYV.

This rearrangement joins TRBV6-5 to TRBJ1-2, with D hard to call. The V gene lost 5 bases and the J gene lost 5 bases, with 12 bases spanning the gap. There are 13 residues in the CDR3. Germline values: CDR1 MNHEY, CDR2 SVGAGI. CDR3 loop: CASSLLPLYGYTF. The CDR3 DNA is TGTGCCAGCAGTCTTTTACCCCTTTATGGCTACACCTTC.

The V gene is TRBV27, the J gene TRBJ2-1; 9 bases are shared with TRBD2. This CDR3 has 15 amino acids. Trimming cost V 5 bases and J 8 bases; bases outside gene matches: 10. Germline V gene lookup returns CDR1 MNHEY and CDR2 SMNVEV (reference sequence). The CDR3: CASSLGTSRLDEQFF. The CDR3 nucleotides are TGTGCCAGCAGTCTTGGGACTAGCCGTTTGGATGAGCAGTTCTTC.

The V call is TRBV18, the J call TRBJ2-1; D remains unclear. The length of the CDR3 is 16 residues. Trimming took 3 bases from V and 0 from J, leaving 12 bases between them. Germline V gives CDR1 KGHSH, CDR2 LQKENI. The CDR3 sequence: CASSPVGDSSYNEQFF. The CDR3 DNA reads as TGTGCCAGCTCACCGGTAGGAGATAGCTCCTACAATGAGCAGTTCTTC.

This CDR3 is CASSPTGGDQPQHF. The CDR3 DNA is TGTGCCAGCTCCCCCACGGGGGGAGACCAGCCCCAGCATTTT. This sequence joins TRBV18 and TRBJ1-5; a possible D gene is TRBD1 (5 bases). The V end lost 6 bases, the J end lost 7 bases, and 16 bases lay between the germline ends. The germline V gene has CDR1 KGHSH and CDR2 LQKENI. The CDR3 runs 14 residues.

This clone was found a few times. The CDR3 sequence is CASSSLPRPQHF. The CDR3 DNA reads as TGTGCCAGTAGTTCCCTCCCCAGGCCCCAGCATTTT. The V and J genes are TRBV19 and TRBJ1-5; unclear D gene. The CDR3 loop spans 12 amino acids. Trimming cost V 5 bases and J 9 bases, with 11 bases left between them. Germline V gene data show CDR1 as LNHDA and CDR2 as SQIVND (reference sequence).

V and J are TRBV2 and TRBJ1-2; TRBD1 agrees at 10 bases. The V and J ends lost 2 bases and 1 base, in that order; junction bases with no gene match: 1. The CDR3 is 15 residues long. Germline V CDR1 and CDR2: SNHLY, FYNNEI. CDR3 loop: CASSERDRGNYGYTF. The DNA for the CDR3 is TGTGCCAGCAGTGAACGGGACAGGGGTAACTATGGCTACACCTTC.

This clone has a handful of counts. CDR3 DNA sequence: TGCGCCAGCAGCCAAGGACTACAAGAGACCCAGTACTTC. Encoded protein: CASSQGLQETQYF. The chain joins TRBV4-1 to TRBJ2-5, with TRBD2 as a possible D gene (5 bases). The CDR3 contains 13 residues. The germline CDR1 and CDR2 sequences are MGHRA and YSYEKL. The V gene lost 1 base and the J gene lost 2 bases, with 5 bases spanning the gap.

This clone was found a few times. The J gene is TRBJ2-2, the V gene TRBV11-1, with D unclear. The length of the CDR3 is 13 residues. The V gene lost 7 bases and the J gene lost 4 bases, with 10 bases spanning the gap. Germline V gives CDR1 SGHAT, CDR2 FQDESV (reference sequence). CDR3 sequence: CASTARITGELFF. The CDR3 DNA reads TGTGCCAGCACTGCTAGGATCACCGGGGAGCTGTTTTTT.

V usage is TRBV5-1 and J usage is TRBJ2-1; D possibly corresponds to TRBD1 (5 bases). V was pared by 7 bases and J by 0 bases, with 8 bases between. This CDR3 comprises 13 residues. Germline V gene sequence: CDR1 SGHRS, CDR2 YFSETQ. The CDR3: CASSRGSYNEQFF. The DNA for the CDR3 is TGCGCCAGCTCAAGGGGCTCCTACAATGAGCAGTTCTTC.

This rearrangement joins TRBV4-1 to TRBJ2-5; 8 nucleotides match TRBD1. V trimming: 2 bases; J trimming: 0 bases; junction bases outside the gene matches: 14. Germline CDR1 is MGHRA and CDR2 is YSYEKL. The length of the CDR3 is 19 residues. CDR3 loop: CASSQKRFSGGRYQETQYF. The CDR3 DNA follows: TGCGCCAGCAGCCAAAAACGCTTTTCAGGGGGCCGTTACCAAGAGACCCAGTACTTC.

V is TRBV6-2 or TRBV6-3 and J is TRBJ2-7; TRBD1 matches 7 bases. Unmatched junction bases numbered 2, after V lost 6 bases and J lost 3 bases. Germline CDR1 is MNHEY and CDR2 is SVGEGT. The CDR3 length is 12 residues. The CDR3 here is CASSTGDYEQYV. The CDR3, as DNA: TGTGCCAGCAGCACAGGGGACTACGAGCAGTACGTC.